This T cell receptor (beta chain) derives from a study of blood T cell repertoires in COVID-19. Germline CDR1 and CDR2: SGHAT and FQNNGV. Between the trimmed V and J ends, which lost 4 bases and 6 bases, there was a span of 18 bases. The CDR3 is 15 amino acids. Original processing methods: Reference gene primers were amplified, and this amplification served to estimate nucleated cell counts. The data were produced by immunoSEQ multiplex PCR, yet TCRdb's version contains in-frame clones alone and is incomplete. That table supplies the V and J calls and clone size; D and trimming were determined from the DNA. The repertoire includes roughly 150,000 clones, roughly 86% of them detected once, and approximately 14% sits in the top ten.

The sample consisted of peripheral blood. V and J are TRBV11-2 and TRBJ1-1; TRBD1 is a possible D gene (5 bases). The sequence was collected from a human donor with acute or convalescent COVID-19. The donor label of this sample is uncertain. CDR3 region: CASSSLLLDRSEAFF. Here the CDR3 DNA reads TGTGCCAGCAGCTCACTACTCCTTGACAGATCTGAAGCTTTCTTT.